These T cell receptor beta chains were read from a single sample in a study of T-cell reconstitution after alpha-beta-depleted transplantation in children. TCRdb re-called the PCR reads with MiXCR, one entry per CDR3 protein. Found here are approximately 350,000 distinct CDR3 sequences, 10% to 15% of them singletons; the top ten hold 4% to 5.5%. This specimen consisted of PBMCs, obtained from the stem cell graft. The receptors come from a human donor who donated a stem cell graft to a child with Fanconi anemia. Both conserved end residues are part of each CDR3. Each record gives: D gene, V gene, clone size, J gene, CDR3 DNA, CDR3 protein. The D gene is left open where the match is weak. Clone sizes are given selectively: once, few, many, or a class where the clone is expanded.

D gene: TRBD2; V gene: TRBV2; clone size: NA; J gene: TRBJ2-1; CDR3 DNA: TGTGCCAGCAGTGAAGGGGGGGGAACCATCTACAATGAGCAGTTCTTC; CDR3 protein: CASSEGGGTIYNEQFF
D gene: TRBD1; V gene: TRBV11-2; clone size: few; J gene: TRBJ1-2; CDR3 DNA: TGTGCCAGCAGCTGGGACAGGGTAGACGGCTATGGCTACACCTTC; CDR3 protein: CASSWDRVDGYGYTF
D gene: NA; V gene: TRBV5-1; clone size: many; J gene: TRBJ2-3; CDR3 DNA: TGCGCCAGCAGCCTCGGGGAATTCACAGATACGCAGTATTTT; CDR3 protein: CASSLGEFTDTQYF
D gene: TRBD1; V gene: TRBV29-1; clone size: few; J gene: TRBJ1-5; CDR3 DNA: TGCAGCGTCTGGACAGGGGGTAGCAATCAGCCCCAGCATTTT; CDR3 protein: CSVWTGGSNQPQHF
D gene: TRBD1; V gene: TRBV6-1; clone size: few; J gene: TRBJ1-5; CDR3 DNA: TGTGCCAGCAGTGAGGAGTTTATGGACAGGGTGAATAGCAATCAGCCCCAGCATTTT; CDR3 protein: CASSEEFMDRVNSNQPQHF
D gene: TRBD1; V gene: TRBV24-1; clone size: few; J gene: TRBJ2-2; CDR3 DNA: TGTGCCACCAGTGACCTAATACCGGGACAGGGGTACACCGGGGAGCTGTTTTTT; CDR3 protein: CATSDLIPGQGYTGELFF
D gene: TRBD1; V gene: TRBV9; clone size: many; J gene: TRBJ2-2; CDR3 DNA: TGTGCCAGCAGCGATACCGGGACAGGGAGGACCGGGGAGCTGTTTTTT; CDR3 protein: CASSDTGTGRTGELFF
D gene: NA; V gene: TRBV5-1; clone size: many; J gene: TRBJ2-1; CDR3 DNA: TGCGCCAGCAGCCCGGGACTGCACAATGAGCAGTTCTTC; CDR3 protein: CASSPGLHNEQFF
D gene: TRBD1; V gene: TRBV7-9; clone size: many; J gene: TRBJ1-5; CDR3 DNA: TGTGCCAGCAGCGGCGGGACAGGGTCCATGCAGCCCCAGCATTTT; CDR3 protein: CASSGGTGSMQPQHF
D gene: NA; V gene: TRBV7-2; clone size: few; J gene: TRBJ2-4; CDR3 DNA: TGTGCCAGCAGCCCCGCATTAGCCAAAAACATTCAGTACTTC; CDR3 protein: CASSPALAKNIQYF
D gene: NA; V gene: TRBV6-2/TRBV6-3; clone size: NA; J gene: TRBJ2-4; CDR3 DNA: TGTGCCAGCAGACCCTCCGCCGGAGCCAAAAACATTCAGTACTTC; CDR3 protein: CASRPSAGAKNIQYF
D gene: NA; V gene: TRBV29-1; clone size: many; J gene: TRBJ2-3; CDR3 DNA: TGCAGCGTTGCTCGTGCCTTCACAGATACGCAGTATTTT; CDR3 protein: CSVARAFTDTQYF
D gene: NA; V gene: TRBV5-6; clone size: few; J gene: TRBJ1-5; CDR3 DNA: TGTGCCAGCAGCTTTGGGATTGGGGATCAGCCCCAGCATTTT; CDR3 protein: CASSFGIGDQPQHF
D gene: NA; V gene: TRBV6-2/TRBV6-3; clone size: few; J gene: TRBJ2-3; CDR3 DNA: TGTGCCAGCAGCCATGGGACGGACACAGATACGCAGTATTTT; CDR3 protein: CASSHGTDTDTQYF
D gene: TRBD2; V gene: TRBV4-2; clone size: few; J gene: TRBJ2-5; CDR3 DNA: TGTGCCAGCAGCCAAGATACGGGACTAGTTTCCGAGACCCAGTACTTC; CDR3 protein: CASSQDTGLVSETQYF
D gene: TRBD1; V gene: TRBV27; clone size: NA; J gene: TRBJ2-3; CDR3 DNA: TGTGCCAGCAGCCAAGTTCAGGGGGCGGTAACAGATACGCAGTATTTT; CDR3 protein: CASSQVQGAVTDTQYF
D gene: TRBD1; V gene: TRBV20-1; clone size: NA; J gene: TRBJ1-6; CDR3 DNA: TGCAGTGCTAGAGGGCAGGGGGCTTTTGGTTCACCCCTCCACTTT; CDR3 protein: CSARGQGAFGSPLHF
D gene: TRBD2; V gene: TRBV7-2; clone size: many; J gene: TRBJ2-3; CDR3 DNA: TGTGCCAGCAGCTTGTCTAGCGGACCCACAGATACGCAGTATTTT; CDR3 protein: CASSLSSGPTDTQYF
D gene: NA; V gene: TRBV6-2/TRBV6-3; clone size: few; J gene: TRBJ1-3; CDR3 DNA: TGTGCCAGCACCGATGCAAGTACTAGAAACACCATATATTTT; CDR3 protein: CASTDASTRNTIYF
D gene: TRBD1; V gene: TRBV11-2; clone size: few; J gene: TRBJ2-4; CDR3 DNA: TGTGCCAGCAGCTCAACAGGGGACATTCAGTACTTC; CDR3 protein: CASSSTGDIQYF
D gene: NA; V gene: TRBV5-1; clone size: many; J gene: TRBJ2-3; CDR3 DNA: TGCGCCAGCAGCTCGACTAGCACAGATACGCAGTATTTT; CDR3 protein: CASSSTSTDTQYF
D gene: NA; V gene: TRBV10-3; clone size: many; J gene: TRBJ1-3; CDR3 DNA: TGTGCCATCAGTGCACAGTCTGGAAACACCATATATTTT; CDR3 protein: CAISAQSGNTIYF
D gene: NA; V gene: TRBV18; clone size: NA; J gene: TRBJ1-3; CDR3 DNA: TGTGCCAGCTCCCCCACCCTCTCTGGAAACACCATATATTTT; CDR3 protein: CASSPTLSGNTIYF
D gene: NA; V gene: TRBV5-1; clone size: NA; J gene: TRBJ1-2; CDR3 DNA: TGCGCCAGCAGCCCGGAGGACTCTCCGTTGGGCTACACCTTC; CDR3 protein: CASSPEDSPLGYTF
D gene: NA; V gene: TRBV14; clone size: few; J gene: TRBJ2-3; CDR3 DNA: TGTGCCAGCAGCCAAGATCTTGGTTATACGCAGTATTTT; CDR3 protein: CASSQDLGYTQYF
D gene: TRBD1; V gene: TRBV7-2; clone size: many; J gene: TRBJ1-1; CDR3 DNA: TGTGCCAGCAGTTCGACAGGGGGTATCACTGAAGCTTTCTTT; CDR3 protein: CASSSTGGITEAFF
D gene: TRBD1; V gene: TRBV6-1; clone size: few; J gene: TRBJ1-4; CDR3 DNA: TGTGCCAGCAGTCGACGACCACAGGGGAGACGGGAAAAACTGTTTTTT; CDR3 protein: CASSRRPQGRREKLFF
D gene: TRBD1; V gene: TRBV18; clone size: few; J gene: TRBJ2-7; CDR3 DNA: TGTGCCAGCTCTCAACAAGACAGGGGCGAGCAGTACTTC; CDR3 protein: CASSQQDRGEQYF
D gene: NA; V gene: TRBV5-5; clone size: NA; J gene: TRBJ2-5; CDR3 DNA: TGTGCCAGCATCGCGGGAGAGACCCAGTACTTC; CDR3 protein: CASIAGETQYF
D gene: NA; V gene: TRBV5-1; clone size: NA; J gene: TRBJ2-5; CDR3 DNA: TGCGCCAGCAGCCCTCAGCGGCCGGGGACCCAGTACTTC; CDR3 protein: CASSPQRPGTQYF
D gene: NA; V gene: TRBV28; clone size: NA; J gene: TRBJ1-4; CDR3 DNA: TGTGCCAGCAGCCGCCCCGAGGGGCTCGCGGAAAAACTGTTTTTT; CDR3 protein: CASSRPEGLAEKLFF
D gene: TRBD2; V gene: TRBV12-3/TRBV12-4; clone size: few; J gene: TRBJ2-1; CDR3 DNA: TGTGCCAGCAGTCCTTACGGGACTAGCGCGAATGAGCAGTTCTTC; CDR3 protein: CASSPYGTSANEQFF
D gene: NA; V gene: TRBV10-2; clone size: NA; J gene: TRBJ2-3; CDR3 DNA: TGCGCCAGCAGTGAGACACCGCCTGCAGATACGCAGTATTTT; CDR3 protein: CASSETPPADTQYF
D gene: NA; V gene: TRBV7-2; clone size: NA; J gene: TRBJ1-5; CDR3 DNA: TGTGCCAGCAGTAGCGGCATTAATCAGCCCCAGCATTTT; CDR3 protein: CASSSGINQPQHF
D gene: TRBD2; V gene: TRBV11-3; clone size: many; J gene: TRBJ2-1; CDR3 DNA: TGTGCCAGCAGCCCGACTAGCGGGTCCTACAATGAGCAGTTCTTC; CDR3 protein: CASSPTSGSYNEQFF
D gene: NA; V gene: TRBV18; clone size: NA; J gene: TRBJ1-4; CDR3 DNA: TGTGCCAGCTCACCGCGAACAGATGAAAAACTGTTTTTT; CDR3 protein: CASSPRTDEKLFF
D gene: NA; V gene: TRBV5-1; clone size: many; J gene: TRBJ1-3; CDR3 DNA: TGCGCCAGCAGCTTGGGTACTGGACCGGATACCTCTGGAAACACCATATATTTT; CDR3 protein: CASSLGTGPDTSGNTIYF
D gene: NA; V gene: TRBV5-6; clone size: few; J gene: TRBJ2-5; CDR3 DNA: TGTGCCAGCAGCAGAGGGGTCTCCGAAGGGACCCAGTACTTC; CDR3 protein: CASSRGVSEGTQYF
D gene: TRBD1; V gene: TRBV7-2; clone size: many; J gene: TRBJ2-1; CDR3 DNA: TGTGCCAGCAGCTTAATAGGACAGGGAGGCGATGAGCAGTTCTTC; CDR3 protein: CASSLIGQGGDEQFF
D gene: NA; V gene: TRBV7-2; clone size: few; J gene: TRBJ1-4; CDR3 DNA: TGTGCCAGCAGCTTAACGGGGCAGCTGGGGTCAACTAATGAAAAACTGTTTTTT; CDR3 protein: CASSLTGQLGSTNEKLFF
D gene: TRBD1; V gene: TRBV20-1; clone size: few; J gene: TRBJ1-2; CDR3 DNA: TGCAGTGCTCGGACAGGGGGAAACTATGGCTACACCTTC; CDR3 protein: CSARTGGNYGYTF
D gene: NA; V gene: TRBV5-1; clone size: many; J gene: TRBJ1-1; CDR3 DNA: TGCGCCAGCAGCTCCCACTCCACAGGGAACACTGAAGCTTTCTTT; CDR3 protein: CASSSHSTGNTEAFF
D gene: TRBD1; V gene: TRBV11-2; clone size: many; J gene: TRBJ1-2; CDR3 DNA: TGTGCCAGCAGCTTGGGGACAGGGAGGGACGGCTACACCTTC; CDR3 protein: CASSLGTGRDGYTF
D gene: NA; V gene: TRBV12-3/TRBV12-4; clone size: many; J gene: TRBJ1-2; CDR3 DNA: TGTGCCAGCAGTTCCCTCTATGGCTACACCTTC; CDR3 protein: CASSSLYGYTF
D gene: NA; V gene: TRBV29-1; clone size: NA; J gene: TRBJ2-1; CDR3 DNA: TGCAGCGCCGCGCACGGGGGGCTACCCTACAATGAGCAGTTCTTC; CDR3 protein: CSAAHGGLPYNEQFF
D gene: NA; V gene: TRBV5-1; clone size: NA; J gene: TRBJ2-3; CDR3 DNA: TGCGCCAGCAGTCCGGGCGTCAGGGATACGCAGTATTTT; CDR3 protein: CASSPGVRDTQYF
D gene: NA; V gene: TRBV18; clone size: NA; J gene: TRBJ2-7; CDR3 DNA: TGTGCCAGCTCACCAACCCTCGGCGAGCAGTACTTC; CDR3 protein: CASSPTLGEQYF
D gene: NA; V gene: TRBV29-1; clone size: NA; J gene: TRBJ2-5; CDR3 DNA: TGCAGCGCCGGACCGGTTATGGGGACCCAGTACTTC; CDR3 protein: CSAGPVMGTQYF
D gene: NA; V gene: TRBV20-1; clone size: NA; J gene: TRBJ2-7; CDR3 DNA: TGCAGTGCCCAATCCTACGAGCAGTACTTC; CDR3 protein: CSAQSYEQYF
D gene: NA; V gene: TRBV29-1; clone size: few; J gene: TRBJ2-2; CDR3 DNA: TGCAGCGTTAGAAGGGAACGGGTAGCAACCGGGGAGCTGTTTTTT; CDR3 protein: CSVRRERVATGELFF
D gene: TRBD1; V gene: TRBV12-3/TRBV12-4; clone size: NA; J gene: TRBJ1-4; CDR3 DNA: TGTGCCAGCAGCCCTTTTAACAGGGGGGAAAAACTGTTTTTT; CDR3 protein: CASSPFNRGEKLFF
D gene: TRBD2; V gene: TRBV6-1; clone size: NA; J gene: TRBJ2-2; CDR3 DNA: TGTGCCAGCAAAAAAGTGGGGACTAGCGGGAGTGCCGGGGAGCTGTTTTTT; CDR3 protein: CASKKVGTSGSAGELFF
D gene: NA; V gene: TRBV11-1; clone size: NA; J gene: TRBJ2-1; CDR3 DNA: TGTGCCAGCAGCTTCGGGGTTGGCGATGAGCAGTTCTTC; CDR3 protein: CASSFGVGDEQFF
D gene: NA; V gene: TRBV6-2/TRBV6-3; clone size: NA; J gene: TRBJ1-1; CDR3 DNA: TGTGCCAGCAGTCGGCACCAAACCATGAACACTGAAGCTTTCTTT; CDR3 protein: CASSRHQTMNTEAFF
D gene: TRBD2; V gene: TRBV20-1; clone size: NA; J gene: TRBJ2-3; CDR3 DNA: TGCAGTGCTAGGAGCGGGGAGGGCACAGATACGCAGTATTTT; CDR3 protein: CSARSGEGTDTQYF
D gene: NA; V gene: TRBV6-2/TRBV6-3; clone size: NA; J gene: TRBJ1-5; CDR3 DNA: TGTGCCAGCAGTTACAACCCGACCAATCCCGAGTGGTCCAATAGGCCCCAGCATTTT; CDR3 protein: CASSYNPTNPEWSNRPQHF
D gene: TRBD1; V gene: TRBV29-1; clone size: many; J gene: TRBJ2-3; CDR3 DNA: TGCAGCGTGGGACAGGGGGCGCCGGATACGCAGTATTTT; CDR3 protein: CSVGQGAPDTQYF
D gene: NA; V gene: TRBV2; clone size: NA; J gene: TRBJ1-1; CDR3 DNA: TGTGCCAGCAGTGAAACAGCAGACGAAGCTTTCTTT; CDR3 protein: CASSETADEAFF
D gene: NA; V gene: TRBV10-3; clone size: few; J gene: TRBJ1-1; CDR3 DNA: TGTGCCACATTCAACGGGATTAACACTGAAGCTTTCTTT; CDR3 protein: CATFNGINTEAFF
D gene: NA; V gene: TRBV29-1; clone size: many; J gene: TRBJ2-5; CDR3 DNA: TGCAGCGTTGAAGGGTGGGCAGGAGGAGAGACCCAGTACTTC; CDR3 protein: CSVEGWAGGETQYF